The entry below gives a single TCR beta chain sequence along with its context. This sample was taken from a study of blood T cell repertoires in COVID-19. J gave up 3 bases and V 4 bases, and 8 bases lay outside the gene matches. Germline V lookup: CDR1 SGHDT, CDR2 YYEEEE. The CDR3 length is 15 residues. Data came from immunoSEQ multiplex PCR; TCRdb stores just in-frame clones and leaves some out. The table records hundreds of thousands of clones, roughly 76% of them present only once. Sequenced input: peripheral blood. The TCR comes from a woman of 80 years or more with COVID-19, enrolled during active disease. The chain uses TRBV5-6 and TRBJ2-7; the match to TRBD1 covers 9 bases. The DNA for the CDR3 is TGTGCCAGCAGCCCCCTAGGGACAGGGAGCTACGAGCAGTACTTC. Protein: CASSPLGTGSYEQYF.